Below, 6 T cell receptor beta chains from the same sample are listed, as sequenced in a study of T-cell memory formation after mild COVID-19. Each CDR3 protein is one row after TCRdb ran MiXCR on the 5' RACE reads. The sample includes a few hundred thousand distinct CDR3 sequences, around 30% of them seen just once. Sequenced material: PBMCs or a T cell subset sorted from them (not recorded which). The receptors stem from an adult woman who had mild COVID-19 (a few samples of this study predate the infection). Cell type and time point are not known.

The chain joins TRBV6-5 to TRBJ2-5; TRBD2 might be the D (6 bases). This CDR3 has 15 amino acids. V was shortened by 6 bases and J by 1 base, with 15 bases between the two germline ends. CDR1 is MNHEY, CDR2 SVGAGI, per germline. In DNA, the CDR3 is TGTGCCAGCAGCCCCATCGGGGGAGGCCAAGAGACCCAGTACTTC. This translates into CASSPIGGGQETQYF.

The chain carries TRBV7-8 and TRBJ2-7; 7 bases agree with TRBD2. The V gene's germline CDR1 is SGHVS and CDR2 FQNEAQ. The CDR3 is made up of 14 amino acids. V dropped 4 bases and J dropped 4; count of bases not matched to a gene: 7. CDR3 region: CASSYVGGKYEQYF. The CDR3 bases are TGTGCCAGCAGCTACGTGGGGGGGAAGTACGAGCAGTACTTC. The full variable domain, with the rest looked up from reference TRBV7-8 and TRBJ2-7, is GAGVSQSPRYKVAKRGQDVALRCDPISGHVSLFWYQQALGQGPEFLTYFQNEAQLDKSGLPSDRFFAERPEGSVSTLKIQRTQQEDSAVYLCASSYVGGKYEQYFGPGTRLTVT.

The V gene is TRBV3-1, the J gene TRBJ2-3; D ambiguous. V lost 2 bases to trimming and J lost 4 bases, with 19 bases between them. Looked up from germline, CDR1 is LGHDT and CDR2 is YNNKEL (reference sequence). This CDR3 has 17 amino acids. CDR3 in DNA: TGTGCCAGCAGCCAACAGCCCTCTTCCGAGGATTCAGATACGCAGTATTTT. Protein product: CASSQQPSSEDSDTQYF.

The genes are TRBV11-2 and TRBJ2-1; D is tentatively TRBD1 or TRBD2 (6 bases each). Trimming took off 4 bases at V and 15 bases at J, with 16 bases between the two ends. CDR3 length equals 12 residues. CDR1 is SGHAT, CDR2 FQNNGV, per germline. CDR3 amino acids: CASSSGRQVRFF. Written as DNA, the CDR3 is TGTGCCAGCAGCTCCGGGAGACAGGTGCGGTTCTTC.

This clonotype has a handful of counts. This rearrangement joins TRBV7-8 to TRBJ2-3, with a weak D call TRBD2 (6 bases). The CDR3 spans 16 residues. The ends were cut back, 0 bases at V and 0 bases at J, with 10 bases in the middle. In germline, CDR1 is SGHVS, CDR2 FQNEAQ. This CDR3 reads CASSLAREWSTDTQYF. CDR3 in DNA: TGTGCCAGCAGCTTAGCACGGGAGTGGAGCACAGATACGCAGTATTTT.

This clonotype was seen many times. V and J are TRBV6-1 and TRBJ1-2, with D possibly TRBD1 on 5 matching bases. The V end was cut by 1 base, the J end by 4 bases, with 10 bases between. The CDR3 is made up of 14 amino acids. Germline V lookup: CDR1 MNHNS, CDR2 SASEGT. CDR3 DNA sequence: TGTGCCAGCAGTGAAGAGGGGCCCCGCTATGGCTACACCTTC. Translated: CASSEEGPRYGYTF.